A selection of T cell receptor beta chains follows, all from one sample in a study of cytomegalovirus exposure and HLA in healthy donors. TCRdb keeps only in-frame clones here, not all; method: immunoSEQ multiplex PCR. In the table there are about 120,000 clones, about three quarters of which are singletons. The specimen was PBMCs. These TCRs come from a man aged 55 to 70 in good health and CMV-seropositive. Each CDR3 is given with its conserved first and last residue. A D gene is named only where the DNA matches it firmly. Clone size appears in some rows only: once, few, many, or a class for an expanded clone.

TRBV6-1,TRBJ1-1,NA,TRBD1,TGTGCCAGCAGTCCGGACAGGGGCACTGAAGCTTTCTTT,CASSPDRGTEAFF
TRBV27,TRBJ2-7,NA,NA,TGTGCCAGCCGAATCCAGGGATACAGCTACGAGCAGTACTTC,CASRIQGYSYEQYF
TRBV10-3,TRBJ2-3,once,TRBD2,TGTGCCATCAGCCTAGCGGGGGCATTTAGCACAGATACGCAGTATTTT,CAISLAGAFSTDTQYF
TRBV5-5,TRBJ2-6,NA,NA,TGTGCTAGCAGCTTTACGGGGGCTGGGGCCAACGTCCTGACTTTC,CASSFTGAGANVLTF
TRBV6-1,TRBJ2-1,NA,TRBD2,TGTGCCAGCAGTGTAAATAGCCTAGCGGGAAGCTACAATGAGCAGTTCTTC,CASSVNSLAGSYNEQFF
TRBV20-1,TRBJ2-3,NA,NA,TGCAGTGCTAGTGGCCCCGATACGCAGTATTTT,CSASGPDTQYF
TRBV14,TRBJ2-3,NA,TRBD1,TGTGCCAGCAGACCGACAGGGATCGGGACAGATACGCAGTATTTT,CASRPTGIGTDTQYF
TRBV18,TRBJ1-4,NA,NA,TGTGCCAGCTCACCAGGGGCAGGGACTAATGAAAAACTGTTTTTT,CASSPGAGTNEKLFF
TRBV19,TRBJ1-5,NA,NA,TGTGCCAGTAGCTTAGCGGCGGGAGATCAGCCCCAGCATTTT,CASSLAAGDQPQHF
TRBV7-8,TRBJ2-1,NA,TRBD2,TGTGCCAGCAGCTTAGTATTAACTAGCGGGTACTACAATGAGCAGTTCTTC,CASSLVLTSGYYNEQFF
TRBV30,TRBJ2-2,NA,TRBD1,TGTGCCTTAGCAAAGACAGGGGCGGGCGGGGAGCTGTTTTTT,CALAKTGAGGELFF
TRBV6-6,TRBJ2-5,NA,NA,TGTGCCAGCAGTTCAAGGGAGGGGGGAGGTGAGGAGACCCAGTACTTC,CASSSREGGGEETQYF
TRBV28,TRBJ1-5,NA,TRBD1,TGTGCCAGCAGTTTTTCAGACAGGGGTATACAGCCCCAGCATTTT,CASSFSDRGIQPQHF
TRBV6-6,TRBJ1-3,NA,NA,TGTGCCAGCAGTCCTACAGGTGCTGGAAACACCATATATTTT,CASSPTGAGNTIYF
TRBV4-1,TRBJ1-4,NA,NA,TGCGCCAGCAGCCAAGATCCCCTGGGACGGGGGGAAAAACTGTTTTTT,CASSQDPLGRGEKLFF
TRBV9,TRBJ2-3,NA,TRBD2,TGTGCCAGCAGCGTAATAGCGGGGTCCACAGATACGCAGTATTTT,CASSVIAGSTDTQYF
TRBV5-4,TRBJ2-1,NA,NA,TGTGCCAGCAGCCCCGGTGGGACACTAAGCTCCTACAATGAGCAGTTCTTC,CASSPGGTLSSYNEQFF
TRBV5-1,TRBJ1-1,NA,NA,TGCGCCAGCAGCGAACAGGGTCTCAGGAACACTGAAGCTTTCTTT,CASSEQGLRNTEAFF
TRBV10-3,TRBJ1-5,NA,TRBD1,TGTGCCATCAGTAGGGACAGGGAACAGCCCCAGCATTTT,CAISRDREQPQHF
TRBV30,TRBJ1-2,NA,NA,TGTGCCTGGAGTTCCCCGCGGGGGGCAAACGTCTATGGCTACACCTTC,CAWSSPRGANVYGYTF
TRBV5-8,TRBJ1-2,NA,TRBD1,TGTGCCAGCAGCTCGAGGGGGCTGTCATTTGGCTACACCTTC,CASSSRGLSFGYTF
TRBV5-1,TRBJ2-1,NA,TRBD2,TGCGCCAGCAGCTTCGGGGAACTAGCGGGAACATACAATGAGCAGTTCTTC,CASSFGELAGTYNEQFF
TRBV5-1,TRBJ2-1,NA,TRBD2,TGCGCCAGCGGCCAGGGACTAGCGGGAGTTGAGCAGTTCTTC,CASGQGLAGVEQFF
TRBV29-1,TRBJ1-1,once,NA,TGCAGCGCCGCGATCATGAACACTGAAGCTTTCTTT,CSAAIMNTEAFF
TRBV2,TRBJ2-7,few,NA,TGTGCCAGCAGAGGACGGGACACCTCGGAGCAGTACTTC,CASRGRDTSEQYF
TRBV18,TRBJ2-5,NA,NA,TGTGCCAGCTCACCACGGTTTAGCCTAGCGAAAGAGACCCAGTACTTC,CASSPRFSLAKETQYF
TRBV28,TRBJ1-1,NA,NA,TGTGCCAGCAATGAGGGAGAAAAGGGGGTGTTTGAAGCTTTCTTT,CASNEGEKGVFEAFF